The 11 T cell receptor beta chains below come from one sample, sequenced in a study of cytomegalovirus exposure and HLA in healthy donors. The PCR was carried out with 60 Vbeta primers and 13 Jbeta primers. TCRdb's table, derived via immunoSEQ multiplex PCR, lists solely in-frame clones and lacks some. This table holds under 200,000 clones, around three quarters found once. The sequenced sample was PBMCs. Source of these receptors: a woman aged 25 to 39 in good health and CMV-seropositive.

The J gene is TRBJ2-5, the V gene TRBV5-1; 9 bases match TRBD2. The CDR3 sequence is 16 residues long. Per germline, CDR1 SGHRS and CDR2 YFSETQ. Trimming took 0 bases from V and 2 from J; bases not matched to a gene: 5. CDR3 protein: CASSLGLAAQQETQYF. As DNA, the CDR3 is TGCGCCAGCAGCTTGGGACTAGCGGCACAACAAGAGACCCAGTACTTC.

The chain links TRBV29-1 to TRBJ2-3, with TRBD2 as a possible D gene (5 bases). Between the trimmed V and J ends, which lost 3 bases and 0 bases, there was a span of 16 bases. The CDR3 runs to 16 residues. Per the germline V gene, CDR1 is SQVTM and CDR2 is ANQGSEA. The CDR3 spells CSVDLALGPSTDTQYF. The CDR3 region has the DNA TGCAGCGTTGATTTAGCGCTCGGGCCTAGCACAGATACGCAGTATTTT.

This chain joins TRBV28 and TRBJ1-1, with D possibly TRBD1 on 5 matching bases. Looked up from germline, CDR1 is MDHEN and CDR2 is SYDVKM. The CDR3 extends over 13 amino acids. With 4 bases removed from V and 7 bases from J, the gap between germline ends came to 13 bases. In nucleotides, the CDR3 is TGTGCCAGCAGTTCTCAACCCCAGGGTGAAGCTTTCTTT. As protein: CASSSQPQGEAFF.

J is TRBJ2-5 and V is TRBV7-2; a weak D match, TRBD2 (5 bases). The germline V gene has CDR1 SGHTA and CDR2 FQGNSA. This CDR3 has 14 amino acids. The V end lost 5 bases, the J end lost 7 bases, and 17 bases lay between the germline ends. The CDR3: CASSQTRLAGTQYF. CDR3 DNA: TGTGCCAGCAGCCAGACGAGGCTAGCCGGGACCCAGTACTTC.

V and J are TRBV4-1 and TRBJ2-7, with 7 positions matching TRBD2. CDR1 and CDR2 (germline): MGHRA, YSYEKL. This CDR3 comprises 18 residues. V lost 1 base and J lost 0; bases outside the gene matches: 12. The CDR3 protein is CASSQVFSGETSSYEQYF. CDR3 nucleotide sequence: TGCGCCAGCAGCCAAGTGTTCAGCGGGGAGACTAGCTCCTACGAGCAGTACTTC.

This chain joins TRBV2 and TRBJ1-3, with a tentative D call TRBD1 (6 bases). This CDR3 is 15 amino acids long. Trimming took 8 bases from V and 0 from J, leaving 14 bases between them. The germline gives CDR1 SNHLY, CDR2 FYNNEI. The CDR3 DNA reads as TGTGCCAGCGGAGGACAGCCCGCCTCTGGAAACACCATATATTTT. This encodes CASGGQPASGNTIYF.

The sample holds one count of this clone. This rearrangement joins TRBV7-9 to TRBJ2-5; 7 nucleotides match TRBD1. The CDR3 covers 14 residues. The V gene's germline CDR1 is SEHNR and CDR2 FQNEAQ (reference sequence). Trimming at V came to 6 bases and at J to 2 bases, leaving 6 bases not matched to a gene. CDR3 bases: TGTGCCAGCAGAATTCTGACAGGGCAAGAGACCCAGTACTTC. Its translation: CASRILTGQETQYF.

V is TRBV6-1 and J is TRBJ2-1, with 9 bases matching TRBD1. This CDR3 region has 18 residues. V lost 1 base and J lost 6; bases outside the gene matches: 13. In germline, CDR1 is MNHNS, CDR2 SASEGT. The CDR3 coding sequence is TGTGCCAGCAGTGAAGGGGGCTCCCGGGACAGGGTCTCCAATGAGCAGTTCTTC. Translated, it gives CASSEGGSRDRVSNEQFF.

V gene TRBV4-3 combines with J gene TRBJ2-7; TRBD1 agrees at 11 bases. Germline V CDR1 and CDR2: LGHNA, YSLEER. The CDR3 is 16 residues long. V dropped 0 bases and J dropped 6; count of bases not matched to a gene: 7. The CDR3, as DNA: TGCGCCAGCAGCCAAGATCTCCCCGGGACAGGGGGCGAGCAGTACTTC. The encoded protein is CASSQDLPGTGGEQYF.

This CDR3 reads CASSLGGGRDYGYTF. CDR3 DNA: TGTGCCAGCAGCTTGGGCGGAGGGCGGGACTATGGCTACACCTTC. This chain uses TRBV5-6 with TRBJ1-2; D not certain. The length of the CDR3 is 15 residues. V was pared by 0 bases and J by 3 bases, with 12 bases between. From germline, CDR1 is SGHDT and CDR2 YYEEEE.

CDR3 bases: TGTGCCAGCAGCGTAGGAGTCGGGGGGGGCACAGATACGCAGTATTTT. Protein product: CASSVGVGGGTDTQYF. V is TRBV9 and J is TRBJ2-3; TRBD2 aligns across 8 bases. The CDR3 spans 16 residues. Trimming removed 0 bases from V and 1 base from J; junction bases left unmatched: 4. CDR1 and CDR2 from the germline V gene are SGDLS and YYNGEE. The whole variable domain, remainder taken from reference TRBV9 and TRBJ2-3, is DSGVTQTPKHLITATGQRVTLRCSPRSGDLSVYWYQQSLDQGLQFLIQYYNGEERAKGNILERFSAQQFPDLHSELNLSSLELGDSALYFCASSVGVGGGTDTQYFGPGTRLTVL.